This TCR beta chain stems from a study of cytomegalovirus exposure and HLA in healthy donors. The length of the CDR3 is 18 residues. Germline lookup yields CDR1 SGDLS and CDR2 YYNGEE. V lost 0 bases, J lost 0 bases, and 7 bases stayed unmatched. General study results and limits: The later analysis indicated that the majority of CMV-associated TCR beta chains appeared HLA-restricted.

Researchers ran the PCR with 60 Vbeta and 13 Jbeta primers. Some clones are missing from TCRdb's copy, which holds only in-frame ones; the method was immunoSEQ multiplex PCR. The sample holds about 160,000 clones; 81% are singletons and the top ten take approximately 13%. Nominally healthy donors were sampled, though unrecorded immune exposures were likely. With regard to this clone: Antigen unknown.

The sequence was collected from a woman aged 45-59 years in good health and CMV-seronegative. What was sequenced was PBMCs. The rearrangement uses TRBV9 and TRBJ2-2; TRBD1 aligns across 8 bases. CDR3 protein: CASSVESTGVSNTGELFF. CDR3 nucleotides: TGTGCCAGCAGCGTAGAATCGACAGGGGTCTCGAACACCGGGGAGCTGTTTTTT. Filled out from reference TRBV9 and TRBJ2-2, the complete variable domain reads DSGVTQTPKHLITATGQRVTLRCSPRSGDLSVYWYQQSLDQGLQFLIQYYNGEERAKGNILERFSAQQFPDLHSELNLSSLELGDSALYFCASSVESTGVSNTGELFFGEGSRLTVL.